Following are 31 T cell receptor beta chains from one sample sequenced in a study of tumor and adjacent non-tumor tissue in lung cancer. The library came from three nested PCR rounds adapted from ARM-PCR protocols. Using its own MiXCR run on the multiplex PCR reads, TCRdb lists one record per CDR3 protein. The repertoire consists of 90,000 to 100,000 distinct CDR3 sequences, with 80% occurring once and the leading ten covering roughly 29%. The template was RNA from unsorted bulk tissue. Distant lung tissue was collected more than 3 cm away from the tumor edge. Specimen: distant non-tumor lung tissue. All receptors come from a man between 60 and 75 years old with small cell lung cancer.

Turning to this clonotype: Being one base from a much bigger clone, this may be a read error. V and J are TRBV13 and TRBJ2-3, with TRBD1 identical over 7 bases. Germline V gives CDR1 PRHDT, CDR2 FYEKMQ (reference sequence). The CDR3 is 13 residues long. The CDR3 DNA is TGTGCCAACAGCCACGACAGGGAAGATACGCAGTATTTT. It translates to CANSHDREDTQYF. Together with reference TRBV13 and TRBJ2-3, the CDR3 gives the full variable domain: AAGVIQSPRHLIKEKRETATLKCYPIPRHDTVYWYQQGPGQDPQFLISFYEKMQSDKGSIPDRFSAQQFSDYHSELNMSSLELGDSALYFCANSHDREDTQYFGPGTRLTVL.

Comments on this clonotype: Just one base apart from a much larger clone, this may be a read error. The chain recombines TRBV12-3 or TRBV12-4 with TRBJ2-3; a possible D gene is TRBD1 (6 bases). Trimming stripped 5 bases from V and 8 bases from J, with 29 bases between. CDR3 length: 18 residues. CDR3 DNA sequence: TGTGCCAGCAGTCAGACAGGTGTCGTCCTCAGACTTTCAGGTACGCAGTATTTT. It encodes CASSQTGVVLRLSGTQYF.

On this clonotype itself: This likely comes from a read error, as the CDR3 has no conserved phenylalanine or tryptophan at its end. V and J are TRBV10-1 and TRBJ2-7, with D possibly TRBD2 on 5 matching bases. This CDR3 comprises 14 residues. Germline loops: CDR1 WNHNN, CDR2 SYGVQD (reference sequence). V was clipped by 3 bases and J by 5 bases, with 14 bases between them. CDR3 loop: CASSEKGSPNEQYI. CDR3 DNA: TGCGCCAGCAGTGAAAAAGGGAGCCCTAACGAGCAGTACATC.

About this clonotype itself: Compared with germline, one end of the junction differs, possibly owing to a read error. V gene TRBV20-1 combines with J gene TRBJ1-4, with D possibly matching TRBD1 (6 bases). From germline, CDR1 is DFQATT and CDR2 SNEGSKA (reference sequence). The CDR3 spans 12 residues. The CDR3 spells CSARGTYEKLFF. In DNA form, the CDR3 reads TGCAGTGCCAGAGGGACATACGAAAAACTGTTTTTT.

As for this clonotype: One junction end disagrees with the germline gene, perhaps due to a read error. This chain connects TRBV7-9 to TRBJ1-3; D call uncertain. Germline V gives CDR1 SEHNR, CDR2 FQNEAQ (reference sequence). This CDR3 comprises 15 residues. This CDR3 reads CASKKEGGFGDTIYF. Written as DNA, the CDR3 is TGTGCCAGCAAAAAGGAGGGAGGCTTTGGAGACACCATATATTTT.

Turning to this clonotype: Just one base apart from a much larger clone, this may be a read error. This chain joins TRBV20-1 and TRBJ2-3, with TRBD2 matching 7 bases. V shed 3 bases and J 2 bases; nucleotides not matched to a gene: 5. The CDR3 spans 14 residues. Germline CDR1 and CDR2: DFQATT and SNEGSKA (reference sequence). The CDR3 nucleotides read TGCAGTGCTAGTCGGCGGGGGTCCACAGATACGCAGTATTTT. As protein: CSASRRGSTDTQYF.

Regarding this clonotype: The germline gene is not matched at one end of the junction; a read error may be the cause. The rearrangement uses TRBV30 and TRBJ2-4, with 9 positions matching TRBD1. This CDR3 comprises 16 residues. The germline V gene encodes CDR1 GTSNPN and CDR2 SVGIG (reference sequence). CDR3 nucleotides: TGTGGCTGGAGTGCGGGGACAGGGAGAGCCAAAAACATTCAGTATTTC. Translating gives CGWSAGTGRAKNIQYF.

Concerning this clonotype itself: One end of the junction fails to match germline, which may point to a read error. The CDR3 DNA sequence: TGTGCCAGCAGTGACAGGCTGGAGACTGGAGCTTTCTTT. Translated: CASSDRLETGAFF. J is TRBJ1-1 and V is TRBV6-6; tentative D call: TRBD1 (6 bases). The CDR3 sequence is 13 residues long. Germline V lookup: CDR1 MNHNY, CDR2 SVGAGI (reference sequence).

In its sample, this clonotype was seen a few times. The chain carries TRBV7-9 and TRBJ2-1; 7 nucleotides line up with TRBD2. In germline, CDR1 is SEHNR, CDR2 FQNEAQ (reference sequence). CDR3 size: 13 residues. J gave up 8 bases and V 5 bases, and 6 bases lay outside the gene matches. The CDR3 loop is CASSRREVYEQFF. CDR3 in DNA: TGTGCCAGCAGCCGCCGGGAGGTGTATGAGCAGTTCTTC.

The chain joins TRBV6-1 to TRBJ1-5; TRBD1 matches at 11 bases. The germline V gene has CDR1 MNHNS and CDR2 SASEGT. V dropped 8 bases and J dropped 3; count of bases not matched to a gene: 12. This CDR3 has 17 amino acids. The CDR3 loop is CASAGQGGKLSNQPQHF. DNA of the CDR3: TGTGCCAGCGCGGGACAGGGGGGAAAGTTGTCCAATCAGCCCCAGCATTTT.

For this clonotype: An end of the junction differs from the germline gene, which may be a read error. The chain joins TRBV11-3 to TRBJ2-2; the D gene is possibly TRBD2 (6 bases). The CDR3 spans 15 residues. CDR1 and CDR2 from the germline V gene are SGHNT and YENEEA. The CDR3 DNA reads as TGTGCCAGCGGCTACGGTAGCGGAGGGACCGGGGAGCCGTTTTTT. As protein: CASGYGSGGTGEPFF.

Comments on this clonotype: Without the conserved terminal phenylalanine or tryptophan, this CDR3 likely stems from a read error. The gene calls are TRBV4-2 and TRBJ2-2; D is unresolved. The CDR3 is made up of 14 amino acids. The germline CDR1 and CDR2 sequences are LGHNA and YNFKEQ. The CDR3 nucleotides are TGTGCCAGCAGTCAAGTCCCATCACCCGGGGAGCTGTTTCTT. This codes for CASSQVPSPGELFL.

Comments on this clonotype: One junction end disagrees with the germline gene, perhaps due to a read error. The J gene is TRBJ2-1, the V gene TRBV4-1, with TRBD2 matching over 9 bases. Germline assignment: CDR1 MGHRA and CDR2 YSYEKL. The CDR3 is made up of 16 amino acids. The CDR3 DNA follows: TGCGCCGGCAGCCATGATCGACTAGCGGCACACAATGAGCAGTTCTTC. This sequence encodes CAGSHDRLAAHNEQFF.

The chain has TRBV4-1 and TRBJ1-5; D might be TRBD1 (5 bases). There are 17 residues in the CDR3. Trimming stripped 1 base from V and 7 bases from J, with 20 bases between. In germline, CDR1 is MGHRA, CDR2 YSYEKL. CDR3 sequence reads: CASSQARLYRSGQPQHF. As DNA, the CDR3 is TGCGCCAGCAGCCAAGCCCGTTTGTACAGGTCAGGACAGCCCCAGCATTTT.

A word on this clonotype: Germline is not matched at one junction end, which may reflect a read error. The chain has TRBV12-3 or TRBV12-4 and TRBJ1-5, with a possible D match to TRBD1 (5 bases). This CDR3 is built from 14 residues. CDR3 protein: CASRKGGGKKPQHF. The DNA for the CDR3 is TGTGCCAGCCGGAAGGGTGGGGGGAAGAAGCCTCAGCATTTT.

With respect to this clonotype: The junction departs from germline at one end; a sequencing error may be responsible. V is TRBV12-3 or TRBV12-4 and J is TRBJ2-4; TRBD2 matches 8 bases. This CDR3 region has 12 residues. The CDR3 protein is CASTPLAAVKYF. As DNA, the CDR3 is TGTGCCAGCACTCCACTAGCGGCAGTGAAGTATTTC.

The chain recombines TRBV30 with TRBJ1-1; no reliable D call. V was trimmed by 1 base and J by 3 bases, leaving 12 bases between them. Germline V CDR1 and CDR2: GTSNPN, SVGIG (reference sequence). The CDR3 is 14 residues long. The CDR3 here is CAWSDSGGYTEAFF. The CDR3 DNA reads TGTGCCTGGAGTGACTCGGGAGGTTACACTGAAGCTTTCTTT.

To note about this clonotype: It differs at one base from a far larger clone, so likely a read error. The chain uses TRBV28 and TRBJ2-3, with D unresolved. CDR1 MDHEN and CDR2 SYDVKM come from the germline V gene. The CDR3 sequence is 11 residues long. CDR3 protein: CAISSTDTQYF. As DNA, the CDR3 is TGTGCCATCAGTAGCACAGATACGCAGTATTTT.

Of note for this clonotype: A junction end diverges from the germline sequence, so it may reflect a read error. V is TRBV12-3 or TRBV12-4 and J is TRBJ2-1; the match to TRBD1 covers 9 bases. The CDR3 consists of 14 residues. The CDR3 protein is CASSSGTGHNEQFF. The CDR3 DNA is TGTGCCAGCAGCTCCGGGACAGGGCACAATGAGCAGTTCTTT.

Comments on this clonotype: The CDR3 carries no conserved terminal phenylalanine or tryptophan, so it likely arises from a read error. The J gene is TRBJ1-1, the V gene TRBV11-2; no clear D. Germline values: CDR1 SGHAT, CDR2 FQNNGV. The CDR3 is 13 residues long. CDR3 DNA: TGTGGCAGCAGCTTAGAACTCCGGCTCGAAGCTTTCTAT. Amino acids: CGSSLELRLEAFY.

Concerning this clonotype itself: This may be a read error: a much more frequent sequence differs by one nucleotide. The missing conserved phenylalanine or tryptophan at the end of this CDR3 makes a read error likely. This chain connects TRBV14 to TRBJ2-5, with TRBD1 identical over 8 bases. CDR1 and CDR2 from the germline V gene are SGHDN and FVKESK. This CDR3 region has 15 residues. The trim removed 4 bases at V and 7 bases at J, leaving 11 bases unmatched. CDR3 sequence reads: CASSRPGTGFGTQYL. The CDR3 coding sequence is TGTGCCAGCAGCCGTCCCGGGACAGGCTTCGGGACCCAGTACTTA.

The rearrangement links TRBV29-1 to TRBJ2-3, with 8 bases identical to TRBD2. Germline CDR1 is SQVTM and CDR2 is ANQGSEA. The J segment lost 0 bases and the V segment lost 7 bases, leaving 12 bases of the junction unmatched. This CDR3 is 16 amino acids long. The CDR3, as DNA: TGCAGCGCGGAATGGAGCGGGAGTGTTAGCACAGATACGCAGTATTTT. This sequence encodes CSAEWSGSVSTDTQYF.

Of note for this clonotype: A much larger clone differs by one base, so this may be a read error. The rearrangement uses TRBV30 and TRBJ1-2; 9 positions agree with TRBD1. Germline V CDR1 and CDR2: GTSNPN, SVGIG (reference sequence). The V segment lost 4 bases and the J segment 2 bases; nucleotides outside the gene matches: 11. This CDR3 is built from 16 residues. The CDR3 here is CAWISDGTGLNYGYTF. Here the CDR3 DNA reads TGTGCCTGGATTTCCGACGGGACAGGGTTAAACTATGGCTACACCTTC.

The chain is built from TRBV11-2 and TRBJ2-1; tentatively, D is TRBD2 (5 bases). The CDR3 totals 18 residues. V was clipped by 1 base and J by 6 bases, with 22 bases between them. Germline assignment: CDR1 SGHAT and CDR2 FQNNGV. CDR3 protein: CASSLGVSGGYYFNEQFF. In DNA form, the CDR3 reads TGTGCCAGCAGCTTAGGAGTATCAGGAGGCTACTACTTCAATGAGCAGTTCTTC. The variable domain in full, with the rest retrieved from reference TRBV11-2 and TRBJ2-1, is EAGVAQSPRYKIIEKRQSVAFWCNPISGHATLYWYQQILGQGPKLLIQFQNNGVVDDSQLPKDRFSAERLKGVDSTLKIQPAKLEDSAVYLCASSLGVSGGYYFNEQFFGPGTRLTVL.

This clonotype has a single count. One end of the junction does not line up with germline, which may come from a read error. V gene TRBV6-1 combines with J gene TRBJ2-3; D remains ambiguous. TRBJ1-5 matches the DNA end more closely, so the J call is doubtful. Looked up from germline, CDR1 is MNHNS and CDR2 is SASEGT. There are 15 residues in the CDR3. The CDR3 protein is CAISELAGDTDTQHF. The CDR3 DNA sequence: TGTGCCATCAGTGAACTAGCGGGAGACACAGATACGCAGCATTTT.

Comments on this clonotype: Mismatch with germline at one junction end may stem from a read error. The rearrangement joins TRBV20-1 to TRBJ2-5; D gene ambiguous. Germline V CDR1 and CDR2: DFQATT, SNEGSKA (reference sequence). The CDR3 consists of 13 residues. The CDR3 DNA is TGCGGTGCCAGGTTTGAACTCAGGGAGACCCAGTACTTC. This encodes CGARFELRETQYF.

This clonotype was seen a few times. This could be a read error, since a much larger clone is one nucleotide away. V usage is TRBV10-3 and J usage is TRBJ2-3; D remains unclear. There are 13 residues in the CDR3. Germline CDR1 ENHRY, CDR2 SYGVKD. CDR3 loop: CTIKGASTDTQYF. CDR3 in DNA: TGTACCATCAAGGGCGCTAGCACAGATACGCAGTATTTT.

This clonotype was observed once. The rearrangement links TRBV4-2 to TRBJ1-1; D is ambiguous. This CDR3 region has 16 residues. Germline values: CDR1 LGHNA, CDR2 YNFKEQ. V was pared by 5 bases and J by 6 bases, with 22 bases between. The CDR3 spells CASSSDYGAGSSEAFF. CDR3 nucleotide sequence: TGTGCCAGCAGCTCAGACTACGGCGCGGGAAGCTCTGAAGCTTTCTTT.

A word on this clonotype: Because the CDR3 is missing its conserved closing phenylalanine or tryptophan, this is likely a read error. The gene calls are TRBV11-2 and TRBJ2-1; TRBD2 aligns across 10 bases. Germline assignment: CDR1 SGHAT and CDR2 FQNNGV. The CDR3 is 18 amino acids. CDR3 DNA: TGTGTCAGCAGCTTAGGAATAGCGGGAGGCTACTACTACAATGAGCAGTTCCTC. Residues: CVSSLGIAGGYYYNEQFL.

This clonotype was detected once. The chain links TRBV4-2 to TRBJ2-3; maybe TRBD2 (6 bases). This CDR3 spans 15 amino acids. Trimming took 0 bases from V and 5 from J, leaving 12 bases between them. The germline CDR1 and CDR2 sequences are LGHNA and YNFKEQ. The DNA of the CDR3 is TGTGCCAGCAGCCAAGACCGGGGGAGTCAAGATACGCAGTATTTT. This sequence encodes CASSQDRGSQDTQYF.

The table lists this clonotype with a few counts. CDR3 nucleotide sequence: TGTGCCAGCAGTTCGGCAGGGCCGGCTTTCTTT. This encodes CASSSAGPAFF. This chain uses TRBV6-2 or TRBV6-3 with TRBJ1-1; tentatively, D is TRBD1 (5 bases). Germline loops: CDR1 MNHEY, CDR2 SVGEGT. The CDR3 is 11 residues long. Trimming took 4 bases from V and 11 from J, leaving 11 bases between them.